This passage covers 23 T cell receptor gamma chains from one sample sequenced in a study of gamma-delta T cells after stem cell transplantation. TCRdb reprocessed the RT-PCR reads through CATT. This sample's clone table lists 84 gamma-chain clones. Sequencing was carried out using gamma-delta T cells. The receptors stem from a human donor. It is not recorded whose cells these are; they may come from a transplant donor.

Here the CDR3 reads CAASNSSGFHKVF. The CDR3 DNA sequence: TGTGCAGCCTCAAATAGCTCGGGCTTTCACAAGGTATTT. The V call is TRGV11, the J call TRGJP1. The end of the DNA aligns better with TRGJP, so the J call may be wrong. TRGV11 is classed as an ORF, of uncertain function. The CDR3 length is 13 residues.

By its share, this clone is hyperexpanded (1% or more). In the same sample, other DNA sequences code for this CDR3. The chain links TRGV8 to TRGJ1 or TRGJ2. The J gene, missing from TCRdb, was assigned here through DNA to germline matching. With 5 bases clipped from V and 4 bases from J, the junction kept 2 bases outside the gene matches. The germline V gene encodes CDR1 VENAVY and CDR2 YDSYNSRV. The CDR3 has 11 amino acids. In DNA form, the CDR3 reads TGTGCCACCTGGGGATATTATAAGAAACTCTTT. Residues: CATWGYYKKLF.

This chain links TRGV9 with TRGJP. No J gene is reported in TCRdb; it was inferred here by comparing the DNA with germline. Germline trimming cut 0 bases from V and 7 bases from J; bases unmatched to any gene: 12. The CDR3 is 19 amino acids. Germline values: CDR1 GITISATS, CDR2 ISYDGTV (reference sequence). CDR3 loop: CALWEVQEGWELGKKIKVF. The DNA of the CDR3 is TGTGCCTTGTGGGAGGTGCAAGAGGGTTGGGAGTTGGGCAAAAAAATCAAGGTATTT.

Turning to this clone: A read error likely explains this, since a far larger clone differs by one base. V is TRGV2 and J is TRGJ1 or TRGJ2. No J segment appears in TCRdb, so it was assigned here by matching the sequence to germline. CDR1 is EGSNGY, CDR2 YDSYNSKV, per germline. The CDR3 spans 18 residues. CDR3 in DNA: TGTGCCACCTGGGACGGCCTTACAACTAACTCGAATTATTATAGGAAACTCTTT. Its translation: CATWDGLTTNSNYYRKLF.

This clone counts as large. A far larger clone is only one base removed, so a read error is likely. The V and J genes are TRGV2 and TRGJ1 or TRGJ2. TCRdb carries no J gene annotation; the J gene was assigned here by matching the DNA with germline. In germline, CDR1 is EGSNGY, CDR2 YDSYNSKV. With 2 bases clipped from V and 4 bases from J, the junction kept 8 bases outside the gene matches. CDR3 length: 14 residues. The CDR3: CATWDEAGYYKKLF. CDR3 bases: TGTGCCACCTGGGACGAGGCGGGGTATTATAAGAAACTCTTT.

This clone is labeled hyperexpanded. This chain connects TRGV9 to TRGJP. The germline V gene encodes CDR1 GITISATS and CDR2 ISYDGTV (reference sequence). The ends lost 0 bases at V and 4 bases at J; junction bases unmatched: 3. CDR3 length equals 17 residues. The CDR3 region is CALWEVLQELGKKIKVF. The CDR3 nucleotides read TGTGCCTTGTGGGAGGTGCTCCAAGAGTTGGGCAAAAAAATCAAGGTATTT.

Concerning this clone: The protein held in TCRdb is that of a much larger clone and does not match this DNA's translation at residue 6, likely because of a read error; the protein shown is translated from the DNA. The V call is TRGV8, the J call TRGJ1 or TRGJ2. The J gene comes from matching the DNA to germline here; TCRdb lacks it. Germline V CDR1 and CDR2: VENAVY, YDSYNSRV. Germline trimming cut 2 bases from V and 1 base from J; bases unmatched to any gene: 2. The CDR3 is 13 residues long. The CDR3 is CATWDTNYYKKLF. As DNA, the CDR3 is TGTGCCACCTGGGATACCAATTATTATAAGAAACTCTTT.

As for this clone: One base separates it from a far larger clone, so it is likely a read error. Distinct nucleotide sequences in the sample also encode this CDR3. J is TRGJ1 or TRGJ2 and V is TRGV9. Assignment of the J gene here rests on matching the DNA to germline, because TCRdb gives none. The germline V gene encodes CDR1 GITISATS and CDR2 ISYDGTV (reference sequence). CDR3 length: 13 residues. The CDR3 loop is CALWEATLYKKLF. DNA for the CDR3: TGTGCCCTGTGGGAGGCGACCCTATATAAGAAACTCTTT.

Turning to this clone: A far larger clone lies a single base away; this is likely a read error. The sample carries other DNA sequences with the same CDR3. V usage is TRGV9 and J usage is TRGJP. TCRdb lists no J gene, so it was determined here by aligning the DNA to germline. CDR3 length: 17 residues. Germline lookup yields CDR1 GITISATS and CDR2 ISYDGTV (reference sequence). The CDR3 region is CALWEVLQELGKKIKVF. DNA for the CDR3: TGTGCCTTGTGGGAGGTGCTCCAAGAGTTAGGCAAAAAAATCAAGGTATTT.

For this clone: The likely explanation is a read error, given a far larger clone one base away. The CDR3 is CALWEVPQELGKKIKVF. For the CDR3, the DNA is TGTGCCTTGTGGGAGGTGCCCCAAGAGTTGGGCAAAAAAATCAAGGTATTT. This sequence joins TRGV9 and TRGJP. The J gene comes from matching the DNA to germline here; TCRdb lacks it. Germline assignment: CDR1 GITISATS and CDR2 ISYDGTV (reference sequence). The V gene end was trimmed by 0 bases and the J gene end by 4 bases; junction bases not matched to a gene: 3. The CDR3 loop spans 17 amino acids.

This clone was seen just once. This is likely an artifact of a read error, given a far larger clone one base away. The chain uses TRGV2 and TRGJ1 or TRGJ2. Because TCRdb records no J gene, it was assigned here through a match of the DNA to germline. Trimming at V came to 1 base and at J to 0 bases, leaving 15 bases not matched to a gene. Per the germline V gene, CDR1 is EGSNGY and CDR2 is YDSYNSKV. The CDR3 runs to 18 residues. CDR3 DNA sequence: TGTGCCACCTGGGACGGCCATACAACTAACTCGAATTATTATAAGAAACTCTTT. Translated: CATWDGHTTNSNYYKKLF.

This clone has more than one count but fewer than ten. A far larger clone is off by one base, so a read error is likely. Written as DNA, the CDR3 is TGTGCCACCTGGGGTAGTGGGGGGGGGTATTATAAGAAACTCTTT. It specifies CATWGSGGGYYKKLF. The chain uses TRGV5P and TRGJ1 or TRGJ2. TCRdb does not report a J gene; here it was assigned by matching the DNA to germline references. TRGV5P corresponds to a pseudogene. The CDR3 spans 15 residues.

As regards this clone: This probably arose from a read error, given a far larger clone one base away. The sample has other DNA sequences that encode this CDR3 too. The CDR3 nucleotides are TGCGCCTTGTGGGAGCCACCTCCAACACTGAAGAAACTCTTT. This gives the protein CALWEPPPTLKKLF. The chain has TRGV9 and TRGJ1 or TRGJ2. The J gene comes from matching the DNA to germline here; TCRdb lacks it. Germline V lookup: CDR1 GITISATS, CDR2 ISYDGTV (reference sequence). This CDR3 contains 14 residues.

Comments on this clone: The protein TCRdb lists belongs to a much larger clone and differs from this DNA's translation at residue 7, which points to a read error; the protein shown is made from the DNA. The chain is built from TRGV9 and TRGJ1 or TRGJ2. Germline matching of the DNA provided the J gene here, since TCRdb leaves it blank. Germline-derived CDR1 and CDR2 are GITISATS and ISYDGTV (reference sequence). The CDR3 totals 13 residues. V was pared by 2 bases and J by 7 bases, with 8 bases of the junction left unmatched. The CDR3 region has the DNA TGTGCCTTGTGGGAGGCGGCCCTATATAAGAAACTCTTT. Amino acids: CALWEAALYKKLF.

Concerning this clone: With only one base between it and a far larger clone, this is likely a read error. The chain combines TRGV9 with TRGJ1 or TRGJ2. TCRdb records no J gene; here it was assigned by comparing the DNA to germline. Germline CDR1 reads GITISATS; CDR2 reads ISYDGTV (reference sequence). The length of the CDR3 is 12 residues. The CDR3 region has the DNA TGTGCCTTGTGGGGGGTGCGATATAAGAAACTCTTT. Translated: CALWGVRYKKLF.

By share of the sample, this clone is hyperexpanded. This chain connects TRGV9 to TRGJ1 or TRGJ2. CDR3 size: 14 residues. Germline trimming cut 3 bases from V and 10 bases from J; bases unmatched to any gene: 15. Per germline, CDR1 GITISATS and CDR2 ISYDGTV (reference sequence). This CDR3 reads CALWEPPPTLKKLF. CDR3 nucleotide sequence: TGTGCCTTGTGGGAGCCACCTCCAACACTGAAGAAACTCTTT.

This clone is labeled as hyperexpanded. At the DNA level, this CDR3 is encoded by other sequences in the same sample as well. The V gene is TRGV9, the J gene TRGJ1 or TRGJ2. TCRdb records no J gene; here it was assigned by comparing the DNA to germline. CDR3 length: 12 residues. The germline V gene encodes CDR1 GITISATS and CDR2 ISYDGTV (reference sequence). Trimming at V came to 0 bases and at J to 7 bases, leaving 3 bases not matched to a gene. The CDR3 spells CALWEVRYKKLF. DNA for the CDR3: TGTGCCTTGTGGGAGGTGCGATATAAGAAACTCTTT.

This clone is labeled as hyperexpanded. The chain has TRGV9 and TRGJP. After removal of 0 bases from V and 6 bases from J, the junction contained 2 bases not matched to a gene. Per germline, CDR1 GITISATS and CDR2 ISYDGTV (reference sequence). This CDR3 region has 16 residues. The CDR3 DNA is TGTGCCTTGTGGGAGGTGGGAGAGTTGGGCAAAAAAATCAAGGTATTT. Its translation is CALWEVGELGKKIKVF.

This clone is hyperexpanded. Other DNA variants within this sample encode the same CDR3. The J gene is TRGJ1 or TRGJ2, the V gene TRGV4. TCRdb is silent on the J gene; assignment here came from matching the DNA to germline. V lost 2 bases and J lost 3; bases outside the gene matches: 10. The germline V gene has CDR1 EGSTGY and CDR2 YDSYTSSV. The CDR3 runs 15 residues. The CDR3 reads CATWDAQLIYYKKLF. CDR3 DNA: TGTGCCACCTGGGATGCGCAACTGATTTATTATAAGAAACTCTTT.

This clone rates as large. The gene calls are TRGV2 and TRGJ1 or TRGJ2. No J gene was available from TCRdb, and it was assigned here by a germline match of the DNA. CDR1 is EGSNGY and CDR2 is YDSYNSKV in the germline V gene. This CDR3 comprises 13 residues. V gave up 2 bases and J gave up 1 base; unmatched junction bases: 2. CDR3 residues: CATWDVNYYKKLF. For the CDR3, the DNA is TGTGCCACCTGGGACGTCAATTATTATAAGAAACTCTTT.

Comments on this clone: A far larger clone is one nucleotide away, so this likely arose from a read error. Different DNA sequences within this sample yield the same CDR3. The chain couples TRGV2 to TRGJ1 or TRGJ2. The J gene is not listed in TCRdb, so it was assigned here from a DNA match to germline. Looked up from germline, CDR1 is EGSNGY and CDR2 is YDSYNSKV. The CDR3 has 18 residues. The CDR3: CATWDGLTTNSNYYKKLF. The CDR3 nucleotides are TGCGCCACCTGGGACGGCCTTACAACTAACTCGAATTATTATAAGAAACTCTTT.

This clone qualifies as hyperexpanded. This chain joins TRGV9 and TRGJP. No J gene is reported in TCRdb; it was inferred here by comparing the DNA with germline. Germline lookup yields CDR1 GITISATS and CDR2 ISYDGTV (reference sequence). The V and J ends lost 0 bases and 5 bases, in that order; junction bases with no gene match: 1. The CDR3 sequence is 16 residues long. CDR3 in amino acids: CALWEVEELGKKIKVF. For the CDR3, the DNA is TGTGCCTTGTGGGAGGTGGAAGAGTTGGGCAAAAAAATCAAGGTATTT.

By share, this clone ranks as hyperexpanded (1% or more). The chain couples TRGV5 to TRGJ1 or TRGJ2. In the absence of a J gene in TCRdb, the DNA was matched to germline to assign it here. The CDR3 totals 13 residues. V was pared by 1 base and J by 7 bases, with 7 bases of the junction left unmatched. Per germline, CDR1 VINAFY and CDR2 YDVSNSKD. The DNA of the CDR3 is TGTGCCACCTGGGACAGAAGGGGATATAAGAAACTCTTT. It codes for CATWDRRGYKKLF.